This T cell receptor (beta chain) is from a study of shared clonotypes between healthy human individuals (dated by TCRdb to 2018 to 2021). Study-level background: The cohort comprised two women and a few men aged 18 to 49 years. For each donor, CD4 naive and CD4 memory were each run on three plates, CD8 naive on two plates, and CD8 memory on one plate. Each donor's leukapheresis produced roughly between roughly 0.85 and 9 billion PBMCs. Different laboratories and diverse techniques were used to prepare libraries and sequence TCR repertoires, to increase sequencing depth and limit assay-specific biases. Blood TCR repertoires of several healthy adults were deeply sequenced to estimate repertoire size and the extent of clonotype sharing between individuals. What the work shows at the level of the full study, not this receptor alone: Across a handful of donors, approximately 5% of naive CD4, 3% to 4% of naive CD8, roughly 2.3% of memory CD4, and under 0.45% of memory CD8 clonotypes were shared. Naive subsets generally had larger estimated clonotype richness than memory subsets. Sampling was restricted to blood, and TCR repertoires in tissue are likely to differ from TCR repertoires in blood. Because the study included a small number of donors, the genetic and exposure-history diversity represented was limited. Compared with non-shared clonotypes, clonotypes shared by all four sorted-subset donors had higher generation probabilities. Based on pairwise subsampling, the degree of clonotype sharing among donors was expected to be affected by sequencing depth. Even with the large sequencing depth, rarefaction of the sorted-subset datasets indicated that sequencing was incomplete.

Healthy HIV-negative adults with no recently reported acute infections or vaccinations were included as donors. All donors were Caucasian adults living in Nashville, Tennessee, USA. CD4+ T cells were enriched by magnetic negative selection; naive cells were then positively selected on CD45RA, and the negative fraction formed the memory subset. Blood was collected by leukapheresis, and PBMCs were isolated by Ficoll-Histopaque density gradient centrifugation and then cryopreserved in liquid nitrogen vapor phase. Analytical flow cytometry was used to check the purity and quantity of each magnetically sorted T cell population. Genomic DNA was isolated from each sorted fraction and quantified by UV absorbance on a Nanodrop 2000c. From a lookup of the germline V gene, CDR1 and CDR2 are SGHAT and FQNNGV. CDR3 length: 17 amino acids, cysteine to phenylalanine. The DNA shown is the 51-base CDR3, in frame from base 1. V gives up 5 bases and J gives up 2 bases, and the segment between their germline ends measures 22 bases.

Regarding this clone: The antigen it binds to is not known. Nothing much larger sits one base from this clone, and base qualities are not available.

Using the deep immunoSEQ assay, TCR CDR3 regions were amplified from genomic DNA by multiplex PCR. Extracted genomic DNA from each cell subset was spread evenly across all wells of several immunoSEQ 96-well plates, with each plate serving as a replicate. For sorted subsets, about 200 ng genomic DNA, equal to approximately 30,000 T cell genomes, was loaded into each replicate PCR. Purified libraries were measured with a Qubit 3.0 fluorometer, size-checked on a Bioanalyzer 2100, and measured again with the KAPA Library Quantification kit. Every immunoSEQ 96-well plate was sequenced on a separate single-read 150-cycle Illumina NextSeq 550 flow cell. In the source study's methods: The immunoSEQ output contained only junctional sequences without quality scores, so filtering could not match that applied to full-length reads. Sequences were annotated with PyIR, a Python wrapper for IgBLAST v1.9, using IMGT germline references to assign V/J genes and CDR3. Reads were removed for weak V/J assignments (E-value above 1e-6), missing CDR3, stop codons, out-of-frame junctions, or ambiguous translated residues. A V3J clonotype was defined by an identical inferred V gene, J gene, and CDR3 amino acid sequence. The percentage overlap between two repertoires was calculated by dividing the number of shared unique clonotypes by the size of the smaller repertoire. Three approaches were used to assess repertoire richness: RTK rarefaction, the Chao1 estimator, and Recon v2.1 estimates of unobserved clonotypes. OLGA was used to compute generation probabilities for all TCRbeta clonotypes that the gDNA method yielded from several donors. TCRdb provides this immuneACCESS table in a form limited to in-frame rearrangements. Some clones are lacking; in checked studies, under half of them reflect an unresolved V gene, and why the rest are absent is not known. That table gives V, J and clone size, and the DNA gave D and trimming. The sample profile shows around 990,000 clones; around three quarters of them were found once. More than 0.85% of the sample goes to the ten largest clones.

The sequencing sample was made of memory CD4+ T cells from PBMCs. The cell subset or site label for this specimen denotes: CD45RA-negative fraction. This receptor chain uses TRBV11-2 and TRBJ2-7; no D segment can be confidently identified. The clonotype originates from a man aged 18 to 29 in good health. Some clones in this sample may be carry-over from other donors' samples. The bases read TGTGCCAGCAGCCCCTTATCGTCGCCGTTAGGAACCTACGAGCAGTACTTC. This translates into CASSPLSSPLGTYEQYF.